Sequencing of this TCR beta chain was carried out in a study of OX40 agonist ivuxolimab in advanced cancers. Clones were read by immunoSEQ multiplex PCR, and TCRdb kept only the in-frame ones, dropping some. The sample includes about 53,000 clones, nearly 90% of them seen just once. Study results and limitations: CD4+ T cells averaged fewer expanded clones than CD8+ T cells.

With 3 bases removed from V and 4 bases from J, the gap between germline ends came to 13 bases. The CDR3 extends over 15 amino acids. Germline V gives CDR1 SGHTA, CDR2 FQGNSA. A word on this clone: Its antigen is still unknown.

This chain links TRBV7-2 with TRBJ2-1; D is perhaps TRBD1 or TRBD2 (5 bases each). This TCR derives from an adult with an advanced solid tumor such as melanoma, head and neck, liver or kidney cancer. Source: CD4+ or CD8+ T cells sorted from blood, taken in a trial of the OX40 agonist ivuxolimab. The DNA for the CDR3 is TGTGCCAGCAGCTTTGGGACGGGGCCGTACAATGAGCAGTTCTTC. Translated: CASSFGTGPYNEQFF.